This TCR beta chain originates from a study of blood T cell repertoires in COVID-19. Study-level background: The United States, Italy and Spain supplied acute and convalescent COVID-19 samples. Nucleic acid was either cDNA or gDNA, and it came from T cells, B-cell-depleted T cells, or PBMCs.

Per the authors' pipeline: Reference gene primers were amplified, and this amplification served to estimate nucleated cell counts. Sequencing was performed with immunoSEQ multiplex PCR; in TCRdb, only in-frame clones are kept and a portion is missing. V, J and clone size derive from that table, while D and trimming were established from the DNA sequence. The data contain about 31,000 clones, 85% to 90% of them singletons. Deletions cut 7 bases from V and 3 bases from J, with 18 bases between. Germline CDR1 and CDR2: SGDLS and YYNGEE. CDR3 length equals 15 residues. The chain couples TRBV9 to TRBJ2-3; tentatively, D is TRBD2 (6 bases). Specimen: peripheral blood. The TCR originated in a human donor with active COVID-19. The donor label of this sample is uncertain. This chain's CDR3 is CASGGIAVGTDTQYF. The CDR3 nucleotides are TGTGCCAGCGGGGGGATAGCGGTCGGGACAGATACGCAGTATTTT.